The 21 T cell receptor beta chains reported below all come from one sample, sequenced in a study of regulatory T cells in long-lasting Graves disease. Arm-PCR of CDR3 regions and iRepertoire HTBI primers were the basis on which TCR beta libraries were built. MiXCR, run by TCRdb on the multiplex PCR reads, gives a single entry per CDR3 protein. Here the sample spans 650,000 to 700,000 distinct CDR3 sequences, around 30% being singletons. Time point denoted: persistent/refractory GD, antithyroid drugs over 5 years with positive TRAb. RNA from PBMCs was the source of the TCR library. The sequencing used peripheral blood mononuclear cells (PBMCs), collected when the disease was refractory, from a patient treated with antithyroid drugs. The receptors shown here come from a female donor with Graves disease.

V is TRBV6-1 and J is TRBJ1-2; maybe TRBD1 (5 bases). The germline V gene has CDR1 MNHNS and CDR2 SASEGT. The CDR3 consists of 13 residues. V lost 6 bases to trimming and J lost 4 bases, with 12 bases between them. The CDR3 loop is CASSPDSFYGYTF. The CDR3 bases are TGTGCCAGCAGCCCCGACAGTTTCTATGGCTACACCTTC.

This clonotype was counted only a few times. The V gene is TRBV6-1, the J gene TRBJ2-7; 12 bases line up with TRBD2. CDR3 length equals 14 residues. Germline CDR1 and CDR2: MNHNS and SASEGT. The ends lost 5 bases at V and 6 bases at J; junction bases unmatched: 5. DNA of the CDR3: TGTGCCAGCAGTCGGACTAGCGGGATGGTCGAGCAGTACTTC. This encodes CASSRTSGMVEQYF.

This clonotype was recorded a few times. CDR3 in DNA: TGCAGCGTTGCATCCGCCACCGGGGAGCTGTTTTTT. Translating gives CSVASATGELFF. The rearrangement uses TRBV29-1 and TRBJ2-2; D is unclear. The CDR3 totals 12 residues. CDR1 SQVTM and CDR2 ANQGSEA come from the germline V gene. Trimming took off 4 bases at V and 4 bases at J, with 7 bases between the two ends.

The rearrangement joins TRBV29-1 to TRBJ1-5, with D maybe TRBD1 (5 bases). CDR1 SQVTM and CDR2 ANQGSEA come from the germline V gene. This CDR3 has 12 amino acids. Between the trimmed V and J ends, which lost 5 bases and 5 bases, there was a span of 10 bases. The DNA for the CDR3 is TGCAGCGTTCGGGGGTCCGATCAGCCCCAGCATTTT. Translated: CSVRGSDQPQHF.

A few counts support this clonotype. The chain uses TRBV12-3 or TRBV12-4 and TRBJ1-2; 9 bases are shared with TRBD1. The V and J ends lost 5 bases and 5 bases, in that order; junction bases with no gene match: 9. CDR3 length: 15 amino acids. CDR3 DNA sequence: TGTGCCAGCAGTCCTCTGGGACAGGGAAAATATGGCTACACCTTC. Translating it yields CASSPLGQGKYGYTF.

The gene calls are TRBV30 and TRBJ1-6, with a weak D call TRBD1 (6 bases). The length of the CDR3 is 15 residues. Germline CDR1 reads GTSNPN; CDR2 reads SVGIG (reference sequence). Trimming took 1 base from V and 6 from J, leaving 13 bases between them. In DNA form, the CDR3 reads TGTGCCTGGAGTGCTGAAGGGGGGGGTAATTCACCCCTCCACTTT. Protein sequence: CAWSAEGGGNSPLHF.

This clonotype was observed a single time. The V and J genes are TRBV10-3 and TRBJ2-2; weak D call: TRBD1 (6 bases). V was trimmed by 4 bases and J by 0 bases, leaving 9 bases between them. The CDR3 runs to 15 residues. Germline V lookup: CDR1 ENHRY, CDR2 SYGVKD. The DNA for the CDR3 is TGTGCCATCAGTGTTGGGACATCGAACACCGGGGAGCTGTTTTTT. Protein sequence: CAISVGTSNTGELFF.

In this sample, this clonotype turned up a few times. The chain combines TRBV20-1 with TRBJ2-5; TRBD1 matches at 9 bases. The germline CDR1 and CDR2 sequences are DFQATT and SNEGSKA (reference sequence). CDR3 length equals 14 residues. V was clipped by 6 bases and J by 4 bases; unmatched bases: 9. CDR3 sequence reads: CSASPGQGLETQYF. DNA of the CDR3: TGCAGTGCCAGTCCGGGACAGGGTTTAGAGACCCAGTACTTC.

This clonotype was counted many times. The J gene is TRBJ1-2, the V gene TRBV12-3 or TRBV12-4, with D maybe TRBD1 (5 bases). The CDR3 contains 14 residues. V lost 4 bases to trimming and J lost 1 base, with 10 bases between them. Here the CDR3 reads CASSSAGHNYGYTF. In DNA, the CDR3 is TGTGCCAGCAGTTCTGCAGGGCATAACTATGGCTACACCTTC.

This clonotype showed up just a few times. The chain joins TRBV6-6 to TRBJ1-4; no clear D gene. V was trimmed by 0 bases and J by 7 bases, leaving 9 bases between them. Germline V gives CDR1 MNHNY, CDR2 SVGAGI (reference sequence). The CDR3 covers 14 residues. CDR3 amino acids: CASSYSTRVEKLFF. CDR3 nucleotide sequence: TGTGCCAGCAGTTACTCGACACGGGTTGAAAAACTGTTTTTT.

CDR3 sequence reads: CASSQEVAGARETQYF. Here the CDR3 DNA reads TGTGCCAGCAGCCAGGAAGTGGCGGGAGCTAGGGAGACCCAGTACTTC. The chain uses TRBV3-1 and TRBJ2-5, with 7 bases that match TRBD2. From germline, CDR1 is LGHDT and CDR2 YNNKEL (reference sequence). The CDR3 is 16 amino acids. V lost 3 bases, J lost 5 bases, and 12 bases stayed unmatched.

This clonotype appeared a few times. The genes are TRBV10-3 and TRBJ2-1; a weak D match, TRBD2 (5 bases). V was shortened by 7 bases and J by 6 bases, with 13 bases between the two germline ends. Germline V gives CDR1 ENHRY, CDR2 SYGVKD. The CDR3 has 13 residues. The CDR3 reads CAITNLATNEQFF. Written as DNA, the CDR3 is TGTGCCATCACCAATCTAGCTACCAATGAGCAGTTCTTC.

The CDR3 here is CASRPPGTHNYGYTF. The CDR3 DNA is TGTGCCAGCAGACCCCCCGGGACACATAACTATGGCTACACCTTC. V usage is TRBV27 and J usage is TRBJ1-2; D possibly corresponds to TRBD1 (6 bases). Germline V gene lookup returns CDR1 MNHEY and CDR2 SMNVEV (reference sequence). The CDR3 consists of 15 residues. V was clipped by 6 bases and J by 1 base, with 15 bases between them.

The table lists this clonotype with a few counts. V gene TRBV6-5 combines with J gene TRBJ1-2; 7 nucleotides match TRBD1. The CDR3 is made up of 14 amino acids. Trimming took 4 bases from V and 4 from J; bases not matched to a gene: 6. Germline CDR1 and CDR2: MNHEY and SVGAGI. CDR3 DNA: TGTGCCAGCAGTTCAAGGGGGCGTAGCTATGGCTACACCTTC. This encodes CASSSRGRSYGYTF.

This clonotype was picked up many times. The chain has TRBV6-1 and TRBJ1-1; D is uncertain. The V and J ends lost 7 bases and 4 bases respectively, with 10 bases between them. Germline V gene lookup returns CDR1 MNHNS and CDR2 SASEGT. CDR3 length: 12 residues. The CDR3 protein is CASMLGTTEAFF. As DNA, the CDR3 is TGTGCCAGCATGTTGGGCACCACTGAAGCTTTCTTT.

The table lists this clonotype with many counts. The chain joins TRBV2 to TRBJ1-1; D remains unclear. Germline-derived CDR1 and CDR2 are SNHLY and FYNNEI. The CDR3 has 14 residues. Deletions cut 6 bases from V and 3 bases from J, with 14 bases between. The CDR3 DNA reads TGTGCCAGCAGCGCCGGGCGACGGGACACTGAAGCTTTCTTT. Translated: CASSAGRRDTEAFF.

This clonotype was recorded a few times. The chain links TRBV5-4 to TRBJ2-1, with 9 positions matching TRBD2. The CDR3 loop spans 16 amino acids. CDR1 is SGHNT, CDR2 YYREEE, per germline (reference sequence). J was trimmed by 7 bases and V by 4 bases; bases with no gene match: 12. The DNA for the CDR3 is TGTGCCAGCAGCCTAGTCGGCGGGAGGGCCGGGAATGAGCAGTTCTTC. This codes for CASSLVGGRAGNEQFF. Full variable domain (remainder filled in from reference TRBV5-4 and TRBJ2-1): ETGVTQSPTHLIKTRGQQVTLRCSSQSGHNTVSWYQQALGQGPQFIFQYYREEENGRGNFPPRFSGLQFPNYSSELNVNALELDDSALYLCASSLVGGRAGNEQFFGPGTRLTVL.

This clonotype was counted between two and nine times. The chain carries TRBV2 and TRBJ1-2; D not resolved. CDR1 SNHLY and CDR2 FYNNEI come from the germline V gene. Between the trimmed V and J ends, which lost 5 bases and 3 bases, there was a span of 10 bases. The CDR3 runs to 13 residues. The CDR3 DNA is TGTGCCAGCAGTCGGACCCTGGACTATGGCTACACCTTC. Its translation: CASSRTLDYGYTF. Combining the CDR3 with reference TRBV2 and TRBJ1-2 gives the whole variable domain EPEVTQTPSHQVTQMGQEVILRCVPISNHLYFYWYRQILGQKVEFLVSFYNNEISEKSEIFDDQFSVERPDGSNFTLKIRSTKLEDSAMYFCASSRTLDYGYTFGSGTRLTVV.

This sequence joins TRBV7-9 and TRBJ1-2, with 12 nucleotides matching TRBD1. The V gene end was trimmed by 2 bases and the J gene end by 12 bases; junction bases not matched to a gene: 13. CDR3 size: 16 residues. Germline V gene data show CDR1 as SEHNR and CDR2 as FQNEAQ (reference sequence). CDR3 amino acids: CASSLLGGQGAQGHTF. In DNA form, the CDR3 reads TGTGCCAGCAGCTTACTGGGGGGACAGGGGGCGCAAGGCCACACCTTC.

With respect to this clonotype: A much larger clonotype is one base distant, so this may be a read error. The chain employs TRBV11-2 and TRBJ2-5; D may be TRBD1 (6 bases). The CDR3 spans 14 residues. Germline V gene lookup returns CDR1 SGHAT and CDR2 FQNNGV. The CDR3 is CASSSNRAQGTQYF. CDR3 DNA: TGTGCCAGCAGCTCAAACAGGGCTCAAGGGACCCAGTACTTC.

V gene TRBV6-1 combines with J gene TRBJ1-6, with 7 bases identical to TRBD1. The CDR3 covers 15 residues. J lost 6 bases, V lost 7 bases, and 9 bases had no gene match. Looked up from germline, CDR1 is MNHNS and CDR2 is SASEGT. The CDR3 loop is CASILGGQLNSPLHF. DNA for the CDR3: TGTGCCAGCATCCTAGGGGGACAGCTTAATTCACCCCTCCACTTT.